The source of this TCR beta chain is a study of beta chain features in type 1 diabetes. Study-level information: Regarding age, gender and cell yields, patients proved similar to healthy donors.

CDR3 length: 14 amino acids. Trimming cost V 11 bases and J 5 bases; bases outside gene matches: 10. Germline CDR1 reads LNHDA; CDR2 reads SQIVND (reference sequence). TCRB transcripts that were expressed got sequenced, as all of the isolated RNA had been reverse transcribed. Profiling relied on immunoSEQ multiplex PCR, and the TCRdb table lists in-frame clones only, not all of them. The table shows fewer than 900,000 clones, with 17% occurring only once. This chain joins TRBV19 and TRBJ2-7; 12 bases align to TRBD2. The sequence derives from a woman under 30 in good health. Sequencing was performed on naive CD4+ T cells from blood. The CDR3 sequence is CASKGLAGPDEQYF. The DNA for the CDR3 is TGTGCCTCGAAAGGACTAGCGGGACCAGACGAGCAGTACTTC. Drawing the rest from reference TRBV19 and TRBJ2-7, the complete variable domain is DGGITQSPKYLFRKEGQNVTLSCEQNLNHDAMYWYRQDPGQGLRLIYYSQIVNDFQKGDIAEGYSVSREKKESFPLTVTSAQKNPTAFYLCASKGLAGPDEQYFGPGTRLTVT.